These 6 T cell receptor beta chains originate from one sample sequenced in a study of T cells after yellow fever vaccination. TCRdb re-analysed the 5' RACE reads in MiXCR, keeping a single row per CDR3 protein. The data contain 340,000 or so distinct CDR3 sequences, approximately 12% of them singletons. The sequencing used CD4+ T cells sorted from PBMCs, collected 15 days after the yellow fever booster vaccination. All receptors come from a man aged 18 to 29 who received the YFV17D yellow fever vaccine.

In its sample, this clonotype was seen a few times. This CDR3 reads CASSLAQGDEQFF. DNA for the CDR3: TGTGCCAGCAGCTTGGCGCAGGGCGATGAGCAGTTCTTC. The rearrangement uses TRBV5-4 and TRBJ2-1; the D gene is possibly TRBD1 (5 bases). V lost 0 bases to trimming and J lost 8 bases, with 9 bases between them. This CDR3 has 13 residues. Germline lookup yields CDR1 SGHNT and CDR2 YYREEE (reference sequence).

This chain connects TRBV29-1 to TRBJ1-1; D may be TRBD1 (5 bases). CDR1 and CDR2 (germline): SQVTM, ANQGSEA. The V end lost 5 bases, the J end lost 0 bases, and 10 bases lay between the germline ends. The CDR3 loop spans 13 amino acids. CDR3 coding DNA: TGCAGCGTTTCGGGACTCCTGAACACTGAAGCTTTCTTT. Amino acids: CSVSGLLNTEAFF.

This clonotype appeared a few times. CDR3 in DNA: TGTGCCAGCAGCTTAGGCCAGGCAGGGAAAAAAAACATTCAGTACTTC. Translating gives CASSLGQAGKKNIQYF. The J gene is TRBJ2-4, the V gene TRBV7-9; a possible D gene is TRBD1 (5 bases). CDR1 is SEHNR, CDR2 FQNEAQ, per germline (reference sequence). Between the trimmed V and J ends, which lost 1 base and 4 bases, there was a span of 14 bases. This CDR3 spans 16 amino acids.

The sample holds a few counts of this clonotype. V and J are TRBV5-7 and TRBJ1-2; D call uncertain. TRBV5-7 is assigned to the ORF class and has an uncertain function. CDR3 length equals 12 residues. Trimming cost V 4 bases and J 6 bases, with 10 bases left between them. The CDR3 loop is CASSQHSDGYTF. DNA for the CDR3: TGTGCCAGCAGCCAACATTCGGATGGCTACACCTTC.

This chain links TRBV7-9 with TRBJ2-3, with 8 positions matching TRBD2. V shed 1 base and J 5 bases; nucleotides not matched to a gene: 11. The CDR3 runs 17 residues. Per the germline V gene, CDR1 is SEHNR and CDR2 is FQNEAQ (reference sequence). The CDR3 is CASSLETGGRREDTQYF. As DNA, the CDR3 is TGTGCCAGCAGCTTAGAAACGGGGGGGCGGCGAGAAGATACGCAGTATTTT.

This clonotype showed up just a few times. The chain carries TRBV5-4 and TRBJ2-3, with 8 bases matching TRBD2. Unmatched junction bases numbered 3, after V lost 6 bases and J lost 0 bases. The CDR3 sequence is 14 residues long. CDR1 is SGHNT and CDR2 is YYREEE in the germline V gene (reference sequence). CDR3: CASTQRGSTDTQYF. CDR3 sequence (DNA): TGTGCCAGCACCCAGCGGGGGAGCACAGATACGCAGTATTTT.